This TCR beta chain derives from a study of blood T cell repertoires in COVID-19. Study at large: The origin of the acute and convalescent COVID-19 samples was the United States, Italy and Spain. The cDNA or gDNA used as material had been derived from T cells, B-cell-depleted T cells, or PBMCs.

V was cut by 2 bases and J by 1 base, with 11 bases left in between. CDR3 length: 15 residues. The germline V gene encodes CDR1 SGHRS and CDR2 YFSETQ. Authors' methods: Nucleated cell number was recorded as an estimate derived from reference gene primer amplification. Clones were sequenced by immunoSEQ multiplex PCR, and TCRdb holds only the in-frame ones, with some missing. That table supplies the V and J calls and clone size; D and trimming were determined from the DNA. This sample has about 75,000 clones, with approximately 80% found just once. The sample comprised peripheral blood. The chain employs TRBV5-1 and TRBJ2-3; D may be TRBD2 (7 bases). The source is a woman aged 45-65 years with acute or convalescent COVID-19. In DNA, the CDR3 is TGCGCCAGCAGCTTTGCGGGGGCCGGCACAGATACGCAGTATTTT. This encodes CASSFAGAGTDTQYF. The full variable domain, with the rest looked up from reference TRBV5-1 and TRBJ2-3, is KAGVTQTPRYLIKTRGQQVTLSCSPISGHRSVSWYQQTPGQGLQFLFEYFSETQRNKGNFPGRFSGRQFSNSRSEMNVSTLELGDSALYLCASSFAGAGTDTQYFGPGTRLTVL.